The rows below give T cell receptor beta chains drawn from one sample of a study of cytomegalovirus exposure and HLA in healthy donors. The assay was immunoSEQ multiplex PCR, and TCRdb's table has in-frame clones only and misses some. In the table there are 85,000 to 100,000 clones, around four fifths of which are singletons. The sequenced sample was PBMCs. Receptors originate from a middle-aged woman in good health and CMV-seronegative. CDR3s include the opening cysteine and the closing phenylalanine or tryptophan. Fields, in order: D gene, V gene, clone size, J gene, CDR3 protein, CDR3 DNA. A D gene is named only where the DNA matches it firmly. Some rows have no size entry. The others give once, few or many, or a class for an expanded clone.

d_call: TRBD1
v_call: TRBV29-1
clone_size: NA
j_call: TRBJ2-7
cdr3_aa: CSVRQGDEQYF
cdr3_nt: TGCAGCGTTAGACAGGGGGACGAGCAGTACTTC

d_call: TRBD1
v_call: TRBV19
clone_size: NA
j_call: TRBJ2-1
cdr3_aa: CASSIGGTASYNEQFF
cdr3_nt: TGTGCCAGTAGTATAGGGGGGACAGCGTCCTACAATGAGCAGTTCTTC

d_call: NA
v_call: TRBV5-1
clone_size: NA
j_call: TRBJ2-2
cdr3_aa: CASSSQRLALNTGELFF
cdr3_nt: TGCGCCAGCAGCTCTCAAAGATTGGCTTTGAACACCGGGGAGCTGTTTTTT

d_call: TRBD1
v_call: TRBV28
clone_size: NA
j_call: TRBJ2-7
cdr3_aa: CASSGQGAYEQYF
cdr3_nt: TGTGCCAGCAGTGGACAGGGGGCCTACGAGCAGTACTTC

d_call: NA
v_call: TRBV21-1
clone_size: NA
j_call: TRBJ1-5
cdr3_aa: CASSKARDRGHSNQPQHF
cdr3_nt: TGTGCCAGCAGCAAAGCTAGAGACAGGGGCCATAGCAATCAGCCCCAGCATTTT

d_call: NA
v_call: TRBV4-2
clone_size: NA
j_call: TRBJ1-5
cdr3_aa: CASSQVLGAGTQHF
cdr3_nt: TGTGCCAGCAGCCAAGTGCTGGGGGCAGGGACCCAGCATTTT

d_call: NA
v_call: TRBV2
clone_size: once
j_call: TRBJ2-2
cdr3_aa: CASSEMAGWVPDRNTGELFF
cdr3_nt: TGTGCCAGCAGTGAAATGGCAGGGTGGGTCCCCGACCGGAACACCGGGGAGCTGTTTTTT

d_call: NA
v_call: TRBV4-2
clone_size: NA
j_call: TRBJ1-2
cdr3_aa: CASSQVPGGRSDGYTF
cdr3_nt: TGTGCCAGCAGCCAAGTTCCCGGGGGGCGCTCTGATGGCTACACCTTC

d_call: NA
v_call: TRBV5-1
clone_size: NA
j_call: TRBJ1-3
cdr3_aa: CASSLVGGLSGNTIYF
cdr3_nt: TGCGCCAGCAGCTTGGTGGGCGGACTTTCTGGAAACACCATATATTTT

d_call: NA
v_call: TRBV6-5
clone_size: NA
j_call: TRBJ1-1
cdr3_aa: CASRSMNTEAFF
cdr3_nt: TGTGCCAGCCGGAGTATGAACACTGAAGCTTTCTTT

d_call: NA
v_call: TRBV5-1
clone_size: NA
j_call: TRBJ1-2
cdr3_aa: CASSLLGGEGYGYTF
cdr3_nt: TGCGCCAGCAGCCTCCTGGGCGGGGAAGGCTATGGCTACACCTTC

d_call: NA
v_call: TRBV20-1
clone_size: NA
j_call: TRBJ1-1
cdr3_aa: CSARAEEAFF
cdr3_nt: TGCAGTGCGCGGGCTGAGGAAGCTTTCTTT

d_call: TRBD1
v_call: TRBV27
clone_size: few
j_call: TRBJ2-1
cdr3_aa: CASRNPGDRVTYNEQFF
cdr3_nt: TGTGCCAGCAGGAACCCGGGGGACAGGGTTACCTACAATGAGCAGTTCTTC

d_call: TRBD1
v_call: TRBV27
clone_size: once
j_call: TRBJ1-2
cdr3_aa: CASSLPGGYGYTF
cdr3_nt: TGTGCCAGCAGTTTACCAGGGGGCTATGGCTACACCTTC

d_call: NA
v_call: TRBV18
clone_size: NA
j_call: TRBJ1-5
cdr3_aa: CASSREHSNQPQHF
cdr3_nt: TGTGCCAGCTCACGGGAGCATAGCAATCAGCCCCAGCATTTT

d_call: TRBD2
v_call: TRBV7-2
clone_size: NA
j_call: TRBJ2-3
cdr3_aa: CASSNRGGRTDTQYF
cdr3_nt: TGTGCCAGCAGCAATCGGGGGGGACGCACAGATACGCAGTATTTT

d_call: NA
v_call: TRBV4-3
clone_size: NA
j_call: TRBJ1-1
cdr3_aa: CASSQEHRERTEAFF
cdr3_nt: TGCGCCAGCAGCCAAGAGCACAGGGAAAGGACTGAAGCTTTCTTT

d_call: TRBD1
v_call: TRBV5-1
clone_size: NA
j_call: TRBJ1-5
cdr3_aa: CASSPGGGRRLSSNQPQHF
cdr3_nt: TGCGCCAGCAGCCCCGGAGGGGGCAGAAGATTAAGTAGCAATCAGCCCCAGCATTTT

d_call: TRBD1
v_call: TRBV5-1
clone_size: once
j_call: TRBJ2-5
cdr3_aa: CASSSTGDRAETQYF
cdr3_nt: TGCGCCAGCAGCTCCACCGGGGACAGGGCAGAGACCCAGTACTTC

d_call: TRBD1
v_call: TRBV5-6
clone_size: NA
j_call: TRBJ2-2
cdr3_aa: CASSYRDRGYTGELFF
cdr3_nt: TGTGCCAGCAGTTACCGGGACAGGGGGTACACCGGGGAGCTGTTTTTT

d_call: NA
v_call: TRBV11-2
clone_size: NA
j_call: TRBJ1-5
cdr3_aa: CASSQTANQPQHF
cdr3_nt: TGTGCCAGCAGCCAGACAGCTAATCAGCCCCAGCATTTT

d_call: NA
v_call: TRBV5-1
clone_size: NA
j_call: TRBJ1-3
cdr3_aa: CASSLVAGSGGGNTIYF
cdr3_nt: TGCGCCAGCAGCTTGGTGGCTGGGTCAGGAGGTGGAAACACCATATATTTT

d_call: TRBD1
v_call: TRBV19
clone_size: NA
j_call: TRBJ1-2
cdr3_aa: CASSTLRQGVYGYTF
cdr3_nt: TGTGCCAGTAGTACTCTGCGACAGGGGGTTTATGGCTACACCTTC

d_call: NA
v_call: TRBV28
clone_size: NA
j_call: TRBJ1-4
cdr3_aa: CASSSTDYNEKLFF
cdr3_nt: TGTGCCAGCAGTTCCACGGACTATAATGAAAAACTGTTTTTT

d_call: TRBD2
v_call: TRBV4-1
clone_size: NA
j_call: TRBJ2-3
cdr3_aa: CASSPFLAGGTDTQYF
cdr3_nt: TGCGCCAGCAGCCCTTTTTTAGCGGGGGGCACAGATACGCAGTATTTT

d_call: NA
v_call: TRBV5-8
clone_size: NA
j_call: TRBJ2-7
cdr3_aa: CASSLVPLSSYEQYF
cdr3_nt: TGTGCCAGCAGCTTGGTCCCATTGAGCTCCTACGAGCAGTACTTC

d_call: TRBD1
v_call: TRBV18
clone_size: NA
j_call: TRBJ1-2
cdr3_aa: CASSPSFDRGRNYGYTF
cdr3_nt: TGTGCCAGCTCACCCTCCTTTGACAGGGGGCGCAACTATGGCTACACCTTC

d_call: NA
v_call: TRBV7-9
clone_size: NA
j_call: TRBJ2-4
cdr3_aa: CATDILLAKNIQYF
cdr3_nt: TGTGCCACTGACATCCTACTAGCCAAAAACATTCAGTACTTC

d_call: TRBD2
v_call: TRBV7-2
clone_size: NA
j_call: TRBJ2-5
cdr3_aa: CASSFPSGLAGVHQETQYF
cdr3_nt: TGTGCCAGCAGCTTCCCGTCGGGGCTAGCGGGGGTTCACCAAGAGACCCAGTACTTC

d_call: NA
v_call: TRBV14
clone_size: NA
j_call: TRBJ1-2
cdr3_aa: CASSQGEGGGYTF
cdr3_nt: TGTGCCAGCAGCCAAGGAGAGGGAGGTGGCTACACCTTC

d_call: NA
v_call: TRBV12-2
clone_size: NA
j_call: TRBJ1-2
cdr3_aa: CASRLGGTGNGYTF
cdr3_nt: TGTGCAAGTCGCTTAGGAGGGACAGGGAACGGCTACACCTTC

d_call: TRBD1
v_call: TRBV19
clone_size: NA
j_call: TRBJ1-1
cdr3_aa: CATRQGGTEAFF
cdr3_nt: TGTGCCACCCGCCAGGGGGGCACTGAAGCTTTCTTT

d_call: NA
v_call: TRBV5-1
clone_size: few
j_call: TRBJ1-1
cdr3_aa: CASSSSWRHTEAFF
cdr3_nt: TGCGCCAGCAGCTCCTCGTGGAGGCACACTGAAGCTTTCTTT

d_call: NA
v_call: TRBV10-1
clone_size: NA
j_call: TRBJ2-3
cdr3_aa: CASSEGRTDTQYF
cdr3_nt: TGCGCCAGCAGTGAGGGGCGCACAGATACGCAGTATTTT

d_call: NA
v_call: TRBV19
clone_size: NA
j_call: TRBJ2-6
cdr3_aa: CATRTDSSGANVLTF
cdr3_nt: TGTGCCACCCGGACAGATTCCTCTGGGGCCAACGTCCTGACTTTC

d_call: NA
v_call: TRBV11-2
clone_size: medium-sized
j_call: TRBJ1-5
cdr3_aa: CASSLGGGTSQPQHF
cdr3_nt: TGTGCCAGCAGCTTAGGAGGGGGAACAAGTCAGCCCCAGCATTTT

d_call: NA
v_call: TRBV2
clone_size: once
j_call: TRBJ1-3
cdr3_aa: CASSQDSSGNTIYF
cdr3_nt: TGTGCCAGCAGTCAGGACAGCTCTGGAAACACCATATATTTT

d_call: TRBD1
v_call: TRBV10-3
clone_size: few
j_call: TRBJ1-1
cdr3_aa: CAISESPRQGDGKAEAFF
cdr3_nt: TGTGCCATCAGTGAGTCGCCTAGACAGGGTGATGGGAAAGCTGAAGCTTTCTTT

d_call: TRBD1
v_call: TRBV6-6
clone_size: NA
j_call: TRBJ2-3
cdr3_aa: CASYSEGAADTQYF
cdr3_nt: TGTGCCAGCTATTCCGAGGGGGCTGCAGATACGCAGTATTTT

d_call: TRBD1
v_call: TRBV6-5
clone_size: NA
j_call: TRBJ1-5
cdr3_aa: CASSSGTGRSNQPQHF
cdr3_nt: TGTGCCAGCAGTTCGGGGACAGGGAGGAGCAATCAGCCCCAGCATTTT

d_call: TRBD1
v_call: TRBV18
clone_size: once
j_call: TRBJ2-7
cdr3_aa: CASSVGQGGSYEQYF
cdr3_nt: TGTGCCAGCTCAGTCGGACAGGGGGGATCCTACGAGCAGTACTTC

d_call: TRBD2
v_call: TRBV23-1
clone_size: once
j_call: TRBJ2-5
cdr3_aa: CASSQSLTSGGASETQYF
cdr3_nt: TGCGCCAGCAGTCAATCCCTTACTAGCGGGGGGGCCTCAGAGACCCAGTACTTC

d_call: NA
v_call: TRBV29-1
clone_size: NA
j_call: TRBJ1-3
cdr3_aa: CSVESWGENGNTIYF
cdr3_nt: TGCAGCGTTGAAAGTTGGGGAGAGAATGGAAACACCATATATTTT

d_call: TRBD2
v_call: TRBV7-2
clone_size: NA
j_call: TRBJ2-7
cdr3_aa: CASSFGAGGPYEQYF
cdr3_nt: TGTGCCAGCAGCTTCGGGGCGGGGGGGCCCTACGAGCAGTACTTC

d_call: NA
v_call: TRBV20-1
clone_size: NA
j_call: TRBJ2-7
cdr3_aa: CSASKLYEQYF
cdr3_nt: TGCAGTGCTAGCAAACTCTACGAGCAGTACTTC

d_call: NA
v_call: TRBV4-3
clone_size: NA
j_call: TRBJ2-5
cdr3_aa: CASSQDLLDSGTQYF
cdr3_nt: TGCGCCAGCAGCCAAGATTTACTAGATTCGGGGACCCAGTACTTC

d_call: NA
v_call: TRBV27
clone_size: NA
j_call: TRBJ1-5
cdr3_aa: CASSLLGQLHQPQHF
cdr3_nt: TGTGCCAGCAGTTTATTGGGGCAGCTCCATCAGCCCCAGCATTTT

d_call: NA
v_call: TRBV6-1
clone_size: NA
j_call: TRBJ1-6
cdr3_aa: CASSEAVQGHYNSPLHF
cdr3_nt: TGTGCCAGCAGTGAAGCAGTGCAGGGACATTATAATTCACCCCTCCACTTT

d_call: TRBD1
v_call: TRBV4-1
clone_size: NA
j_call: TRBJ2-2
cdr3_aa: CASSHEPGTGVNTGELFF
cdr3_nt: TGCGCCAGCAGCCATGAACCCGGGACAGGGGTGAACACCGGGGAGCTGTTTTTT

d_call: NA
v_call: TRBV15
clone_size: NA
j_call: TRBJ1-2
cdr3_aa: CATSMRSGGYTF
cdr3_nt: TGTGCCACCAGCATGAGGAGTGGGGGCTACACCTTC

d_call: TRBD1
v_call: TRBV10-1
clone_size: NA
j_call: TRBJ2-3
cdr3_aa: CASSRGLTDTQYF
cdr3_nt: TGCGCCAGCTCCAGGGGGCTGACAGATACGCAGTATTTT